Following are 26 T cell receptor beta chains from one sample sequenced in a study of radiotherapy plus CTLA-4 blockade in lung cancer. The table came from immunoSEQ multiplex PCR; TCRdb's copy has only in-frame clones and leaves some out. Found here are about 35,000 clones, around 83% of them singletons; the top ten hold approximately 6%. The specimen was peripheral blood, collected from a patient treated with radiotherapy plus ipilimumab. The receptors derive from a human donor with non-small cell lung cancer who had stable disease on radiotherapy plus ipilimumab.

This chain connects TRBV13 to TRBJ2-5; 7 bases align to TRBD2. J was trimmed by 4 bases and V by 4 bases; bases with no gene match: 0. Germline CDR1 reads PRHDT; CDR2 reads FYEKMQ (reference sequence). This CDR3 is built from 12 residues. The CDR3 bases are TGTGCCAGCAGCTGGGGGGGAGAGACCCAGTACTTC. This codes for CASSWGGETQYF.

Regarding this clone: Additional DNA sequences in this sample encode the identical CDR3. The chain uses TRBV28 and TRBJ1-5; no reliable D call. This CDR3 is built from 13 residues. Germline values: CDR1 MDHEN, CDR2 SYDVKM. V was shortened by 4 bases and J by 2 bases, with 6 bases between the two germline ends. The DNA of the CDR3 is TGTGCCAGCAGTTCCTCTGGCAATCAGCCCCAGCATTTT. It specifies CASSSSGNQPQHF.

This CDR3 reads CATSGTIINYGYTF. DNA of the CDR3: TGTGCCACCTCCGGGACTATCATCAACTATGGCTACACCTTC. V usage is TRBV15 and J usage is TRBJ1-2; TRBD1 is a possible D gene (5 bases). The CDR3 extends over 14 amino acids. Germline V gene sequence: CDR1 LNHNV, CDR2 YYDKDF (reference sequence). The germline V and J ends were trimmed by 8 bases and 2 bases, with 15 bases remaining between them. Full variable domain (rest looked up from reference TRBV15 and TRBJ1-2): DAMVIQNPRYQVTQFGKPVTLSCSQTLNHNVMYWYQQKSSQAPKLLFHYYDKDFNNEADTPDNFQSRRPNTSFCFLDIRSPGLGDTAMYLCATSGTIINYGYTFGSGTRLTVV.

The V call is TRBV4-3, the J call TRBJ1-2; D not certain. From germline, CDR1 is LGHNA and CDR2 YSLEER. Trimming took off 2 bases at V and 4 bases at J, with 11 bases between the two ends. The CDR3 covers 14 residues. The CDR3 nucleotides are TGCGCCAGCAGCCAATTCAAACTCGGCTATGGCTACACCTTC. The encoded protein is CASSQFKLGYGYTF.

The V gene is TRBV7-3, the J gene TRBJ2-1; the D gene is possibly TRBD1 (6 bases). V lost 4 bases, J lost 4 bases, and 11 bases lay in between. Germline V gene sequence: CDR1 SGHTA, CDR2 FQGTGA. The CDR3 extends over 14 amino acids. CDR3 sequence reads: CASSSRTAYNEQFF. DNA of the CDR3: TGTGCCAGCAGCTCTAGGACAGCATACAATGAGCAGTTCTTC.

This clone showed up just once. This chain joins TRBV4-2 and TRBJ2-5; 11 nucleotides line up with TRBD2. Per the germline V gene, CDR1 is LGHNA and CDR2 is YNFKEQ. The CDR3 loop spans 15 amino acids. V lost 5 bases, J lost 1 base, and 3 bases stayed unmatched. CDR3 region: CASSAGTSGQETQYF. The DNA for the CDR3 is TGTGCCAGCAGCGCCGGGACTAGCGGCCAAGAGACCCAGTACTTC.

The rearrangement links TRBV7-9 to TRBJ1-2; a possible D gene is TRBD1 (5 bases). Trimming removed 3 bases from V and 3 bases from J, with 11 bases in between. The CDR3 has 14 amino acids. Germline-derived CDR1 and CDR2 are SEHNR and FQNEAQ (reference sequence). The CDR3 nucleotides read TGTGCCAGCAGCTTTCAGGGCAGGGACTATGGCTACACCTTC. Its translation is CASSFQGRDYGYTF.

The table lists this clone with a few counts. Different DNA sequences within this sample yield the same CDR3. The chain has TRBV7-2 and TRBJ2-3, with D unclear. V was trimmed by 0 bases and J by 1 base, leaving 5 bases between them. From germline, CDR1 is SGHTA and CDR2 FQGNSA. CDR3 length equals 14 residues. The CDR3 spells CASSLAGRTDTQYF. CDR3 nucleotide sequence: TGTGCCAGCAGCTTAGCGGGCCGCACAGATACGCAGTATTTT.

This chain links TRBV7-6 with TRBJ1-2; D ambiguous. The germline V gene encodes CDR1 SGHVS and CDR2 FNYEAQ. The CDR3 is made up of 14 amino acids. The V gene lost 5 bases and the J gene lost 11 bases, with 21 bases spanning the gap. For the CDR3, the DNA is TGTGCCAGCAGCCCCGATATATTCGGGGTGGGGTACACCTTC. Translating it yields CASSPDIFGVGYTF.

The chain has TRBV21-1 and TRBJ1-2; no DNA check was done on the table's D call, TRBD1. TRBV21-1 constitutes a pseudogene. This CDR3 is built from 12 residues. The CDR3 is CASSTPNYGYTF. The CDR3 DNA is TGTGCCAGCAGTACACCTAACTATGGCTACACCTTC.

CDR3 region: CASSLVTGRAVGEQYF. The DNA for the CDR3 is TGTGCCAGCAGCTTAGTGACCGGGAGGGCCGTGGGGGAGCAGTACTTC. V gene TRBV11-2 combines with J gene TRBJ2-7; 8 nucleotides agree with TRBD2. J gave up 7 bases and V 1 base, and 12 bases lay outside the gene matches. CDR1 SGHAT and CDR2 FQNNGV come from the germline V gene. The CDR3 extends over 16 amino acids. Filled out from reference TRBV11-2 and TRBJ2-7, the complete variable domain reads EAGVAQSPRYKIIEKRQSVAFWCNPISGHATLYWYQQILGQGPKLLIQFQNNGVVDDSQLPKDRFSAERLKGVDSTLKIQPAKLEDSAVYLCASSLVTGRAVGEQYFGPGTRLTVT.

J is TRBJ2-2 and V is TRBV7-9; 8 bases fit TRBD2. Germline-derived CDR1 and CDR2 are SEHNR and FQNEAQ (reference sequence). The CDR3 has 16 amino acids. V was clipped by 11 bases and J by 0 bases; unmatched bases: 11. CDR3: CALPGSGSANTGELFF. CDR3 nucleotides: TGTGCCCTGCCGGGAAGCGGGAGCGCGAACACCGGGGAGCTGTTTTTT. The variable domain in full, with the rest retrieved from reference TRBV7-9 and TRBJ2-2, is DTGVSQNPRHKITKRGQNVTFRCDPISEHNRLYWYRQTLGQGPEFLTYFQNEAQLEKSRLLSDRFSAERPKGSFSTLEIQRTEQGDSAMYLCALPGSGSANTGELFFGEGSRLTVL.

This chain connects TRBV19 to TRBJ1-5; 8 bases match TRBD1. CDR1 and CDR2 (germline): LNHDA, SQIVND (reference sequence). The CDR3 is made up of 17 amino acids. Trimming removed 4 bases from V and 0 bases from J; junction bases left unmatched: 8. The CDR3 DNA sequence: TGTGCCAGTAGTACAGGACAGGGAGGAAGTAGCAATCAGCCCCAGCATTTT. Its protein is CASSTGQGGSSNQPQHF.

The chain is built from TRBV10-2 and TRBJ1-2, with 11 bases that match TRBD1. Trimming at V came to 4 bases and at J to 11 bases, leaving 15 bases not matched to a gene. The CDR3 is 16 residues long. Germline lookup yields CDR1 WSHSY and CDR2 SAAADI. Here the CDR3 DNA reads TGCGCCAGCAGTGCTCTTACCCCCGGGACAGGGGGGGGGTACACCTTC. It is translated as CASSALTPGTGGGYTF.

The rearrangement links TRBV10-3 to TRBJ1-1, with a weak D call TRBD1 (5 bases). Between the trimmed V and J ends, which lost 3 bases and 1 base, there was a span of 9 bases. Per germline, CDR1 ENHRY and CDR2 SYGVKD. The CDR3 runs 14 residues. The CDR3 nucleotides read TGTGCCATCAGTGATAACCAGGGGAACACTGAAGCTTTCTTT. It codes for CAISDNQGNTEAFF.

The chain recombines TRBV2 with TRBJ1-5; D is ambiguous. Germline V gene sequence: CDR1 SNHLY, CDR2 FYNNEI. CDR3 length: 16 residues. V was pared by 0 bases and J by 3 bases, with 12 bases between. As DNA, the CDR3 is TGTGCCAGCAGTGAAGCTTCTGGCAGGTTCAATCAGCCCCAGCATTTT. It translates to CASSEASGRFNQPQHF.

The V gene is TRBV9, the J gene TRBJ2-1; 7 nucleotides match TRBD2. This CDR3 region has 15 residues. V lost 0 bases to trimming and J lost 8 bases; unmatched junction nucleotides: 8. Germline loops: CDR1 SGDLS, CDR2 YYNGEE. The CDR3 nucleotides read TGTGCCAGCAGCGTAGAAGGCGGGAGCCGGGATGAGCAGTTCTTC. This codes for CASSVEGGSRDEQFF.

The V call is TRBV5-5, the J call TRBJ2-4, with D perhaps matching TRBD2 (7 bases). Germline V gene sequence: CDR1 SGHKS, CDR2 YYEKEE (reference sequence). Trimming stripped 0 bases from V and 3 bases from J, with 13 bases between. The CDR3 runs to 16 residues. The CDR3 sequence: CASSLVGGGGKNIQYF. The CDR3 nucleotides read TGTGCCAGCAGCTTGGTGGGAGGGGGGGGCAAAAACATTCAGTACTTC.

The chain carries TRBV10-2 and TRBJ2-1, with 10 bases identical to TRBD1. Trimming cost V 7 bases and J 6 bases; bases outside gene matches: 12. Germline CDR1 is WSHSY and CDR2 is SAAADI. The length of the CDR3 is 16 residues. The CDR3 DNA reads TGCGCCAGCAAAATACCGGGACAGGGGATCTTCAATGAGCAGTTCTTC. Amino acids: CASKIPGQGIFNEQFF.

The J gene is TRBJ2-1, the V gene TRBV7-3, with 11 bases fitting TRBD2. CDR1 and CDR2 (germline): SGHTA, FQGTGA. This CDR3 comprises 16 residues. With 3 bases clipped from V and 6 bases from J, the junction kept 7 bases outside the gene matches. The CDR3 DNA reads as TGTGCCAGCAGCTTTAGCGGGAGGGCCGCTGGCAATGAGCAGTTCTTC. Translated, it gives CASSFSGRAAGNEQFF.

CDR3 sequence: CASHTGAHDEQYF. CDR3 nucleotide sequence: TGTGCCAGCCACACAGGGGCGCACGACGAGCAGTACTTC. V gene TRBV28 combines with J gene TRBJ2-5, with 7 bases lining up with TRBD1. The J call may be wrong; the DNA end is better matched by TRBJ2-7. The CDR3 contains 13 residues. CDR1 and CDR2 (germline): MDHEN, SYDVKM.

This clone was detected only a few times. This sequence joins TRBV4-3 and TRBJ2-1, with 7 nucleotides matching TRBD2. V lost 4 bases and J lost 8; bases outside the gene matches: 5. The CDR3 is 13 residues long. Looked up from germline, CDR1 is LGHNA and CDR2 is YSLEER. This CDR3 is CASSRGTNHEQFF. The CDR3 DNA is TGCGCCAGCAGCCGGGGGACTAACCATGAGCAGTTCTTC.

V is TRBV7-2 and J is TRBJ2-7; a possible D gene is TRBD2 (6 bases). Trimming removed 5 bases from V and 3 bases from J, with 14 bases in between. This CDR3 has 14 residues. Germline V gene data show CDR1 as SGHTA and CDR2 as FQGNSA. The CDR3, as DNA: TGTGCCAGCAGCGTAACCGGGACTGGCTACGAGCAGTACTTC. It encodes CASSVTGTGYEQYF.

The chain carries TRBV13 and TRBJ2-1; the match to TRBD2 covers 9 bases. With 5 bases clipped from V and 2 bases from J, the junction kept 7 bases outside the gene matches. The CDR3 loop spans 16 amino acids. Germline V gene lookup returns CDR1 PRHDT and CDR2 FYEKMQ (reference sequence). Here the CDR3 reads CASSPRREGPYNEQFF. The CDR3 DNA reads as TGTGCCAGCAGCCCCCGGCGGGAGGGCCCCTACAATGAGCAGTTCTTC.

The chain uses TRBV7-6 and TRBJ2-7; possible D gene TRBD1, 6 bases. Germline-derived CDR1 and CDR2 are SGHVS and FNYEAQ. This CDR3 has 13 residues. Trimming removed 1 base at V and 6 bases at J, with 10 bases between. This CDR3 is CASSLVKGGEQYF. Written as DNA, the CDR3 is TGTGCCAGCAGCTTAGTTAAAGGGGGCGAGCAGTACTTC.

CDR3 protein: CASSETSGRNYNEQFF. The CDR3 DNA follows: TGTGCCAGCAGTGAGACCAGCGGGAGAAACTACAATGAGCAGTTCTTC. The V and J genes are TRBV25-1 and TRBJ2-1, with TRBD2 identical over 8 bases. This CDR3 has 16 amino acids. Germline V gene data show CDR1 as MGHDK and CDR2 as SYGVNS. V gave up 3 bases and J gave up 3 bases; unmatched junction bases: 7.